This TCR beta chain originates from a study of blood T cell repertoires in COVID-19. Study details: The study drew acute and convalescent COVID-19 samples from the United States, Italy and Spain.

Original analysis: It was from reference gene primer amplification that nucleated cell counts were estimated. Clones were sequenced by immunoSEQ multiplex PCR, and TCRdb holds only the in-frame ones, with some missing. V, J and clone size derive from that table, while D and trimming were established from the DNA sequence. The data hold 210,000 or so clones, with about 86% observed a single time. CDR1 and CDR2 (germline): LGHNA, YNFKEQ. The J segment lost 2 bases and the V segment lost 3 bases, leaving 2 bases of the junction unmatched. The CDR3 consists of 14 residues. Material: peripheral blood. The clonotype originates from a woman aged 45-65 years with acute or convalescent COVID-19. V gene TRBV4-2 combines with J gene TRBJ2-5, with 8 bases matching TRBD2. CDR3 protein: CASSHLAGQETQYF. In nucleotides, the CDR3 is TGTGCCAGCAGCCATTTAGCGGGGCAAGAGACCCAGTACTTC.